The clone carrying this TCR beta chain was counted ten times or more. Its antigen is currently unknown. The sample comes from a study of T cell repertoires in cytomegalovirus infection. The overall study: Shared public TCR beta signatures pointed to both CMV infection and a matching HLA type.

Germline CDR1 SGHRS, CDR2 YFSETQ. This CDR3 has 17 amino acids. Unmatched junction bases numbered 10, after V lost 4 bases and J lost 2 bases. One entry per CDR3 protein results from TCRdb running MiXCR on the reads. The table shows approximately 1,000,000 distinct CDR3 sequences, with around 32% occurring only once. The receptor comes from a human donor in good health (CMV status not recorded). Some clones in this sample may be carry-over from other donors' samples. This chain connects TRBV5-1 to TRBJ1-4; 8 positions agree with TRBD1. The sequencing used cultured CD8+ T cells from PBMCs, collected from culture after CMV antigen stimulation. CDR3 nucleotides: TGCGCCAGCAGCGTTCAGGGGGCTTCGATCACTAATGAAAAACTGTTTTTT. Amino acids: CASSVQGASITNEKLFF.